Presented here are 20 T cell receptor beta chains from one specimen sequenced in a study of T cells after yellow fever vaccination. One entry per CDR3 protein, called by TCRdb with MiXCR from the 5' RACE reads. Here the sample spans hundreds of thousands of distinct CDR3 sequences, 6% to 8% being singletons. The sequencing used PBMCs, collected 5 days after the yellow fever booster vaccination. These receptors all stem from a man aged 30 to 45 who received the YFV17D yellow fever vaccine.

This rearrangement joins TRBV5-1 to TRBJ2-3, with D hard to call. The germline CDR1 and CDR2 sequences are SGHRS and YFSETQ. CDR3 length equals 13 residues. Trimming pared 1 base from V and 3 bases from J, leaving 6 bases between. CDR3 DNA sequence: TGCGCCAGCAGCTTGCACGGGACAGATACGCAGTATTTT. Translating it yields CASSLHGTDTQYF.

This chain joins TRBV11-1 and TRBJ2-2, with 8 nucleotides matching TRBD1. Unmatched junction bases numbered 6, after V lost 3 bases and J lost 6 bases. CDR1 is SGHAT and CDR2 is FQDESV in the germline V gene (reference sequence). This CDR3 comprises 15 residues. The CDR3: CASSFAGGNAGELFF. The CDR3 coding sequence is TGTGCCAGCAGCTTCGCAGGGGGCAACGCCGGGGAGCTGTTTTTT. Full variable domain (rest looked up from reference TRBV11-1 and TRBJ2-2): EAEVAQSPRYKITEKSQAVAFWCDPISGHATLYWYRQILGQGPELLVQFQDESVVDDSQLPKDRFSAERLKGVDSTLKIQPAELGDSAMYLCASSFAGGNAGELFFGEGSRLTVL.

This clonotype has at least ten counts. The genes are TRBV20-1 and TRBJ1-6, with a weak D call TRBD1 (5 bases). This CDR3 contains 15 residues. Germline values: CDR1 DFQATT, CDR2 SNEGSKA (reference sequence). V was shortened by 6 bases and J by 4 bases, with 16 bases between the two germline ends. The CDR3 bases are TGCAGTGCCGCCACCTCCAGGGTTTATAATTCACCCCTCCACTTT. This sequence encodes CSAATSRVYNSPLHF.

The chain uses TRBV20-1 and TRBJ2-1; a weak D match, TRBD2 (5 bases). The CDR3 loop spans 11 amino acids. Trimming removed 6 bases at V and 6 bases at J, with 9 bases between. Germline CDR1 reads DFQATT; CDR2 reads SNEGSKA (reference sequence). The CDR3 bases are TGCAGTGCCAGACTACCCAATGAGCAGTTCTTC. This translates into CSARLPNEQFF.

This clonotype has just a few counts. The gene calls are TRBV19 and TRBJ1-1, with D maybe TRBD1 (5 bases). V lost 5 bases, J lost 4 bases, and 17 bases lay in between. CDR1 is LNHDA, CDR2 SQIVND, per germline (reference sequence). The CDR3 has 15 residues. CDR3 in DNA: TGTGCCAGTAGTCTCATCACGGGGGTTGGCACTGAAGCTTTCTTT. It yields the protein CASSLITGVGTEAFF.

This clonotype was observed at least ten times. This chain connects TRBV18 to TRBJ2-7; D is uncertain. The CDR3 extends over 13 amino acids. Per germline, CDR1 KGHSH and CDR2 LQKENI. V gave up 3 bases and J gave up 3 bases, with 9 bases separating them. CDR3 sequence reads: CASSPTLGYEQYF. CDR3 in DNA: TGTGCCAGCTCACCCACGTTGGGCTACGAGCAGTACTTC.

This clonotype was seen at least ten times. V usage is TRBV14 and J usage is TRBJ2-7; D remains ambiguous. From germline, CDR1 is SGHDN and CDR2 FVKESK. The V gene lost 5 bases and the J gene lost 9 bases, with 17 bases spanning the gap. There are 13 residues in the CDR3. The CDR3 spells CASSNQPGGLQYF. CDR3 DNA: TGTGCCAGCAGCAACCAGCCTGGCGGCCTGCAGTACTTC.

This clonotype has a count of ten or more. The chain employs TRBV9 and TRBJ2-2; perhaps TRBD2 as D (6 bases). Germline lookup yields CDR1 SGDLS and CDR2 YYNGEE. The CDR3 consists of 14 residues. With 1 base removed from V and 7 bases from J, the gap between germline ends came to 11 bases. CDR3 bases: TGTGCCAGCAGCGTATCCGTAGCGGTCGGGGAGCTGTTTTTT. This translates into CASSVSVAVGELFF.

This clonotype was recorded at least ten times. This chain connects TRBV4-2 to TRBJ2-5; tentatively, D is TRBD2 (6 bases). The V end was cut by 4 bases, the J end by 5 bases, with 14 bases between. Germline CDR1 and CDR2: LGHNA and YNFKEQ. This CDR3 contains 14 residues. CDR3 region: CASSPPTRTETQYF. In nucleotides, the CDR3 is TGTGCCAGCAGCCCCCCGACTAGAACTGAGACCCAGTACTTC.

This clonotype was counted at least ten times. This chain links TRBV29-1 with TRBJ2-7, with 11 bases matching TRBD2. The V gene end was trimmed by 3 bases and the J gene end by 7 bases; junction bases not matched to a gene: 11. Per germline, CDR1 SQVTM and CDR2 ANQGSEA. The length of the CDR3 is 15 residues. The CDR3 sequence is CSVEKPGTSGWEQYF. The CDR3 DNA reads as TGCAGCGTTGAGAAACCCGGGACTAGCGGTTGGGAGCAGTACTTC.

This clonotype was seen a few times. The CDR3 here is CASSPGTTYGYTF. Written as DNA, the CDR3 is TGTGCCAGCAGCCCCGGGACAACATATGGCTACACCTTC. The chain combines TRBV7-3 with TRBJ1-2, with D possibly being TRBD1 (6 bases). Germline V gene sequence: CDR1 SGHTA, CDR2 FQGTGA. The CDR3 totals 13 residues. Trimming removed 5 bases at V and 5 bases at J, with 12 bases between.

The chain carries TRBV7-2 and TRBJ2-5; D is tentatively TRBD1 or TRBD2 (7 bases each). Germline V gene lookup returns CDR1 SGHTA and CDR2 FQGNSA. The V and J ends lost 6 bases and 3 bases respectively, with 17 bases between them. CDR3 length: 15 residues. DNA of the CDR3: TGTGCCAGCAGGCAGGGGGGCGGGAGCGAAGAGACCCAGTACTTC. Its translation is CASRQGGGSEETQYF.

The CDR3 DNA reads TGTGCCAGCAGCTTGGGCGGGGGGCTTCAAAACATTCAGTACTTC. Translated: CASSLGGGLQNIQYF. This sequence joins TRBV5-5 and TRBJ2-4; 8 bases fit TRBD2. CDR1 is SGHKS, CDR2 YYEKEE, per germline (reference sequence). The J segment lost 5 bases and the V segment lost 0 bases, leaving 4 bases of the junction unmatched. CDR3 size: 15 residues.

The rearrangement joins TRBV29-1 to TRBJ2-3; no clear D gene. The CDR3 totals 16 residues. Trimming left V 0 bases short and J 6 bases short, with 19 bases between. CDR1 SQVTM and CDR2 ANQGSEA come from the germline V gene. DNA of the CDR3: TGCAGCGTTGAAGATGGAGTTCGAAAGGCAACGGATACGCAGTATTTT. It is translated as CSVEDGVRKATDTQYF.

The chain employs TRBV12-3 or TRBV12-4 and TRBJ1-1; maybe TRBD1 (6 bases). With 6 bases removed from V and 6 bases from J, the gap between germline ends came to 17 bases. This CDR3 spans 14 amino acids. CDR3 region: CASRGTGTAPEAFF. In nucleotides, the CDR3 is TGTGCCAGCAGGGGAACAGGGACCGCACCTGAAGCTTTCTTT.

This clonotype was observed many times. The chain is built from TRBV5-6 and TRBJ1-2; possibly TRBD1 for D (5 bases). Germline V CDR1 and CDR2: SGHDT, YYEEEE. The CDR3 loop spans 16 amino acids. The germline V and J ends were trimmed by 4 bases and 4 bases, with 20 bases remaining between them. DNA for the CDR3: TGTGCCAGCAGCCCCGGGGGTCCGAATGGGCGCTATGGCTACACCTTC. Its translation is CASSPGGPNGRYGYTF.

Remarks on this clonotype: At one end, the junction sequence differs from germline, possibly due to a read error. The rearrangement uses TRBV19 and TRBJ2-6; tentative D call: TRBD1 (5 bases). Germline V gene sequence: CDR1 LNHDA, CDR2 SQIVND (reference sequence). This CDR3 spans 15 amino acids. The CDR3 region is CASRTFPSGANVLIF. The CDR3 nucleotides are TGTGCCAGTAGAACATTTCCCTCTGGGGCCAACGTCCTGATTTTC.

CDR3 sequence (DNA): TGTGCCAGCAGCGTGGGACTAGCCACGGACGAGCAGTACTTC. Encoded protein: CASSVGLATDEQYF. This chain joins TRBV5-4 and TRBJ2-7, with 9 bases identical to TRBD2. J lost 5 bases, V lost 4 bases, and 7 bases had no gene match. In germline, CDR1 is SGHNT, CDR2 YYREEE (reference sequence). The CDR3 sequence is 14 residues long.

The chain joins TRBV7-2 to TRBJ2-7, with 8 positions matching TRBD1. The CDR3 covers 15 residues. Trimming at V came to 1 base and at J to 7 bases, leaving 9 bases not matched to a gene. CDR1 and CDR2 (germline): SGHTA, FQGNSA. CDR3 nucleotide sequence: TGTGCCAGCAGCTTAGTGCCAGGGGGCCAAGGGGAGCAGTACTTC. This codes for CASSLVPGGQGEQYF.

This clonotype was seen ten or more times. The chain couples TRBV12-3 or TRBV12-4 to TRBJ1-2, with 8 bases that match TRBD1. The trim removed 3 bases at V and 4 bases at J, leaving 7 bases unmatched. This CDR3 has 15 residues. The CDR3 here is CASSLAGGVGYGYTF. The CDR3 region has the DNA TGTGCCAGCAGTTTGGCAGGGGGCGTCGGCTATGGCTACACCTTC.